A selection of T cell receptor beta chains follows, all from one sample in a study of T-cell reconstitution after alpha-beta-depleted transplantation in children. TCRdb analysed the PCR reads with MiXCR anew, one entry per CDR3 protein. The table shows 65,000 to 85,000 distinct CDR3 sequences, with roughly 11% occurring only once. The sample here was PBMCs, taken before TCRalphabeta/CD19-depleted stem cell transplant. The receptors were gathered from a boy younger than 18 with acute myeloid leukemia, due to receive a stem cell transplant. CDR3s include the opening cysteine and the closing phenylalanine or tryptophan.

cdr3_length	v_call	j_call	cdr3_aa
11	TRBV12-3/TRBV12-4	TRBJ1-1	CASRRNTEAFF
15	TRBV4-1	TRBJ2-1	CASSQLAGDINEQFF
16	TRBV6-5	TRBJ1-5	CASSYAQGLGNQPQHF
18	TRBV30	TRBJ2-1	CAGEGWGQGSSAYNEQFF
13	TRBV12-3/TRBV12-4	TRBJ1-5	CASSLWGKEPQHF
15	TRBV24-1	TRBJ2-5	CATSDLSGVQETQYF
11	TRBV20-1	TRBJ2-1	CSAFRGNEQFF
15	TRBV27	TRBJ1-4	CASSPTGTTNEKLFF
14	TRBV6-5	TRBJ2-7	CASSLSSGSYEQYF
14	TRBV12-3/TRBV12-4	TRBJ1-1	CASSFGTGGTEAFF
16	TRBV27	TRBJ2-1	CASSWTSGGSYNEQFF
13	TRBV18	TRBJ1-1	CASSLLQNTEAFF
14	TRBV7-2	TRBJ2-3	CASSFRRGGGTQYF
16	TRBV6-2/TRBV6-3	TRBJ2-1	CASSSPGVAVYNEQFF
13	TRBV12-3/TRBV12-4	TRBJ1-1	CASHPAALSEAFF
13	TRBV20-1	TRBJ1-5	CSATTQGGQPQHF
16	TRBV20-1	TRBJ2-4	CSARLAERLAKNIQYF